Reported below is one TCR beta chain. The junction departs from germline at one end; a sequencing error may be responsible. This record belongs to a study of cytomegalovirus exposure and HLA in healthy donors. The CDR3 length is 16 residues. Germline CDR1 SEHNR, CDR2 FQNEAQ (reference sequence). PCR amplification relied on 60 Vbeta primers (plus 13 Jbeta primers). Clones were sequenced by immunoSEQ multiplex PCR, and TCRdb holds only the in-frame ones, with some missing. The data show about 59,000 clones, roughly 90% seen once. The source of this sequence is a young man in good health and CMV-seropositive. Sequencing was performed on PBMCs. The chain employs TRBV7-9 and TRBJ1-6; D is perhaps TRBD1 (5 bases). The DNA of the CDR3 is TGTTCCAGCAGCCTTAGGACGGGGGTGAATAATTCACCCCTCCACTTT. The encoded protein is CSSSLRTGVNNSPLHF.